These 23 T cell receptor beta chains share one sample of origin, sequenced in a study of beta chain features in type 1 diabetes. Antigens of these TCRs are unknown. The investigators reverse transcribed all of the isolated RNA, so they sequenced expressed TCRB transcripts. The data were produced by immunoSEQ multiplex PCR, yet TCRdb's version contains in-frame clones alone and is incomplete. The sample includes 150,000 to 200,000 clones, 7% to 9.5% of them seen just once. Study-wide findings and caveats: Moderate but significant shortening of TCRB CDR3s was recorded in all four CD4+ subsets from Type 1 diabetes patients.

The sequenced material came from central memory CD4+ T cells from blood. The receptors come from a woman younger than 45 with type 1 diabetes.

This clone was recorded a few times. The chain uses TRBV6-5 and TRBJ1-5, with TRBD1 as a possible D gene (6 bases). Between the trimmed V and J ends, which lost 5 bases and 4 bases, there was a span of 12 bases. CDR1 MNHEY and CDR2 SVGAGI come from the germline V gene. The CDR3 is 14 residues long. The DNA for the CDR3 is TGTGCCAGCAGTCCATCGGACAGTAATCAGCCCCAGCATTTT. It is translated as CASSPSDSNQPQHF.

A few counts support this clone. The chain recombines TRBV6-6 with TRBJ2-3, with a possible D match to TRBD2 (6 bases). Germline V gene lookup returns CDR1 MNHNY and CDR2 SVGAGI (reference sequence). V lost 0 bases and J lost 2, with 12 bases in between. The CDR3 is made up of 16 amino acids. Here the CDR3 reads CASSYSGTRYTDTQYF. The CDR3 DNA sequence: TGTGCCAGCAGTTACTCCGGGACTCGCTACACAGATACGCAGTATTTT.

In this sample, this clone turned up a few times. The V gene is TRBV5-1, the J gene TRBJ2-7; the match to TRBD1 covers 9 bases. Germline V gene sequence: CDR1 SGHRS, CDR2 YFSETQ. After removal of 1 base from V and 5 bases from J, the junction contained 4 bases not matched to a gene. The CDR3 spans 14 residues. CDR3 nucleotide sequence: TGCGCCAGCAGCTTGCGAGACAGGGGGGACGAGCAGTACTTC. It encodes CASSLRDRGDEQYF.

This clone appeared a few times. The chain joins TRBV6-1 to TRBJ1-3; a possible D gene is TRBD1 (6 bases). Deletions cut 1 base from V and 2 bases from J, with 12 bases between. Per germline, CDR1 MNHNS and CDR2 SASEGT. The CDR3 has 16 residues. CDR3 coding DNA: TGTGCCAGCAGTGAAGGCGCCCGGACAGCTGGAAACACCATATATTTT. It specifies CASSEGARTAGNTIYF.

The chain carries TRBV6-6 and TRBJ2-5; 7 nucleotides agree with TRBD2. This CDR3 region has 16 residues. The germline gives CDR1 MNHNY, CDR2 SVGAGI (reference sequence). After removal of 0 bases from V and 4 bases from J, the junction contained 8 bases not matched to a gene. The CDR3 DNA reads TGTGCCAGCAGTTACTCGTCTGGGTCGGGGGGAGAGACCCAGTACTTC. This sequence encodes CASSYSSGSGGETQYF.

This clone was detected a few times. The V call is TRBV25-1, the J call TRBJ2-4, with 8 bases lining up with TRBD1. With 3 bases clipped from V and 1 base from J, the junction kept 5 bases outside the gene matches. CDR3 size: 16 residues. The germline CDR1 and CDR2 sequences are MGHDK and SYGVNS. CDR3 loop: CASSDDRGRAKNIQYF. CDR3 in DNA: TGTGCCAGCAGTGATGACAGGGGCCGGGCCAAAAACATTCAGTACTTC.

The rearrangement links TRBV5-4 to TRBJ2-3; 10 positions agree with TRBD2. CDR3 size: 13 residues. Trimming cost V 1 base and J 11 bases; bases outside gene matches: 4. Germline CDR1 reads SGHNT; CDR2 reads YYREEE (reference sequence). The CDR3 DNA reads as TGTGCCAGCAGCTTGTCACCTAGCGGGAGGCAGTATTTT. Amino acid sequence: CASSLSPSGRQYF.

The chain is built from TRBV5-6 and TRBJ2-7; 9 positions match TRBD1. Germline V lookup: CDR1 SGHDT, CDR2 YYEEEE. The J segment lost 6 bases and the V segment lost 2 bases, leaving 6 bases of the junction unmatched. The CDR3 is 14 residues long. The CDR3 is CASSFRGQGFEQYF. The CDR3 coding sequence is TGTGCCAGCAGCTTCCGGGGACAGGGTTTCGAGCAGTACTTC.

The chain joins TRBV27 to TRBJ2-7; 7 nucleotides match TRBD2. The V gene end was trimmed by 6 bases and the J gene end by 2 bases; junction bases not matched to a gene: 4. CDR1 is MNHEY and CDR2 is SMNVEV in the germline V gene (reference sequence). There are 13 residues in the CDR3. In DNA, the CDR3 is TGTGCCAGCAGGACTAGCAGAACCTACGAGCAGTACTTC. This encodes CASRTSRTYEQYF.

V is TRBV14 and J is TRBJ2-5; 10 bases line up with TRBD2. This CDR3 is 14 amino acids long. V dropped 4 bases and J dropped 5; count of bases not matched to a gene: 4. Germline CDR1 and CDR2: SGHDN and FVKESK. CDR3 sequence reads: CASSRGLARETQYF. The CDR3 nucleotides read TGTGCCAGCAGCCGGGGACTAGCGAGGGAGACCCAGTACTTC.

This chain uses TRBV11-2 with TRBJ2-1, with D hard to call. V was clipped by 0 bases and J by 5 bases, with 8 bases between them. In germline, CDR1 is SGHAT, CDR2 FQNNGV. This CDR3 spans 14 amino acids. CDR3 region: CASSLEPGDNEQFF. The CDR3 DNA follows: TGTGCCAGCAGCTTAGAGCCAGGCGACAATGAGCAGTTCTTC.

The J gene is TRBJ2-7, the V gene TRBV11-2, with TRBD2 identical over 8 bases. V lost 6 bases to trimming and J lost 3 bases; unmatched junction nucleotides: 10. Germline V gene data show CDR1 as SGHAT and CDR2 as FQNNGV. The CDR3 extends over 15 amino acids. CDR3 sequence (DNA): TGTGCCAGCAGGTACCTCGGGAGGGCCGACTACGAGCAGTACTTC. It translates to CASRYLGRADYEQYF.

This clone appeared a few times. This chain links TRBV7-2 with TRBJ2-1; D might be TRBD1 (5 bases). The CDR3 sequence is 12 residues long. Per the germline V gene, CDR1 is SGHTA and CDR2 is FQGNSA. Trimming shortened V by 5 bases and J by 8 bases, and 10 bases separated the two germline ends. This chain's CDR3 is CASSRPRDEQFF. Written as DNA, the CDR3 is TGTGCCAGCAGCCGCCCCAGGGATGAGCAGTTCTTC.

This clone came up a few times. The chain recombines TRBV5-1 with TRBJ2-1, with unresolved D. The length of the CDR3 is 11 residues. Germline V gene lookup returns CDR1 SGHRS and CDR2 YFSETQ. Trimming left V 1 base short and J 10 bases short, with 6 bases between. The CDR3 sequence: CASSLLREQFF. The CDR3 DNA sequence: TGCGCCAGCAGCTTGTTACGGGAGCAGTTCTTC.

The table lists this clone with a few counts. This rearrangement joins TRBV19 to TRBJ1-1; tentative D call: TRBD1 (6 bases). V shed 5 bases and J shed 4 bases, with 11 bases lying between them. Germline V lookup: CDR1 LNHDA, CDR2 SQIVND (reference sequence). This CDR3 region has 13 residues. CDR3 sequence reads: CASSSGTFTEAFF. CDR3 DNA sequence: TGTGCCAGTAGTTCAGGGACATTCACTGAAGCTTTCTTT. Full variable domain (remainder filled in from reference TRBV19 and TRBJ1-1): DGGITQSPKYLFRKEGQNVTLSCEQNLNHDAMYWYRQDPGQGLRLIYYSQIVNDFQKGDIAEGYSVSREKKESFPLTVTSAQKNPTAFYLCASSSGTFTEAFFGQGTRLTVV.

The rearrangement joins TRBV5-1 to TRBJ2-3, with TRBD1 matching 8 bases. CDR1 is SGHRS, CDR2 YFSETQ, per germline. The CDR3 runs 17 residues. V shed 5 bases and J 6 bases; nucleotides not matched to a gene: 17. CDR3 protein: CASSSAGGSPSVDTQYF. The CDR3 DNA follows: TGCGCCAGCAGTTCGGCAGGGGGCAGCCCCTCGGTCGATACGCAGTATTTT.

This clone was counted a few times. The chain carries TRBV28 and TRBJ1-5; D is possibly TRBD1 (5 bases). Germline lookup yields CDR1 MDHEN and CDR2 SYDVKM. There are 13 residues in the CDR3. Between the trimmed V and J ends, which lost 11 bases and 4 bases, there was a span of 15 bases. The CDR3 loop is CAGKTGINQPQHF. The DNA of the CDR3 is TGTGCCGGTAAAACAGGAATTAATCAGCCCCAGCATTTT.

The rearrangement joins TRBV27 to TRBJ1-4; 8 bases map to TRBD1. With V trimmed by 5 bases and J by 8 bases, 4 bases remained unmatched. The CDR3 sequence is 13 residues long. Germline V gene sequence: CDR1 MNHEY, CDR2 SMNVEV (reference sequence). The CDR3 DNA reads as TGTGCCAGCAGTCCTCGGACAGGGGAAAAACTGTTTTTT. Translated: CASSPRTGEKLFF.

CDR3 sequence reads: CASSPGQGLYGYTF. The CDR3 DNA sequence: TGTGCCAGCAGCCCGGGACAGGGCCTCTATGGCTACACCTTC. The gene calls are TRBV11-3 and TRBJ1-2; 9 bases are shared with TRBD1. Germline V gives CDR1 SGHNT, CDR2 YENEEA. Trimming removed 5 bases from V and 4 bases from J; junction bases left unmatched: 5. This CDR3 has 14 amino acids.

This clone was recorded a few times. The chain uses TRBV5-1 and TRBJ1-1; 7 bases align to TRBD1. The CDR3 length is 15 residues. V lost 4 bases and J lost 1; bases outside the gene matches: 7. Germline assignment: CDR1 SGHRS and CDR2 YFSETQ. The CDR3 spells CASSPQRQGNTEAFF. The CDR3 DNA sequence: TGCGCCAGCAGCCCCCAGAGACAGGGGAACACTGAAGCTTTCTTT.

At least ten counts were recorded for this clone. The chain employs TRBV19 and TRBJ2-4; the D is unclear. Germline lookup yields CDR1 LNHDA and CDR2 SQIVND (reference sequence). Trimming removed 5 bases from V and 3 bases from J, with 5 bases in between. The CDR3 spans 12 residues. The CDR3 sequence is CASSYGKNIQYF. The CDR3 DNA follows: TGTGCCAGTAGTTACGGCAAAAACATTCAGTACTTC.

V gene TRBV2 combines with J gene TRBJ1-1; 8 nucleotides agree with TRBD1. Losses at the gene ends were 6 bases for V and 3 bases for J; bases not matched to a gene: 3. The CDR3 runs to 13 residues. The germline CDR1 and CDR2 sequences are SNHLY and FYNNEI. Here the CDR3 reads CASSGQGYTEAFF. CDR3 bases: TGTGCCAGCAGCGGACAGGGTTACACTGAAGCTTTCTTT.

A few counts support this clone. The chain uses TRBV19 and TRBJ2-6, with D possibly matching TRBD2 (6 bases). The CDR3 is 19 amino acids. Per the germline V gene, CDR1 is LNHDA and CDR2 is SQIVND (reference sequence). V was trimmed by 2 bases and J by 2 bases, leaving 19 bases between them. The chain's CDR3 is CASSINTPWTGAGANVLTF. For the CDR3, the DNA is TGTGCCAGTAGTATAAACACCCCTTGGACGGGAGCTGGGGCCAACGTCCTGACTTTC.